This T cell receptor beta chain was sequenced in a study of CD8+ T cells in alopecia areata. Findings and caveats of the study: Normal skin's resident alphabeta T cells are sequenced alongside lesional scalp T cells. More clonal than normal scalp was lesional scalp, particularly alopecia totalis/universalis.

Trimming removed 0 bases at V and 0 bases at J, with 5 bases between. This CDR3 region has 13 residues. CDR1 is GTSNPN and CDR2 is SVGIG in the germline V gene (reference sequence). In alopecia areata patients, both lesional scalp punch biopsies and peripheral blood were collected. Investigators sorted PBMCs to obtain both CD4+ and CD8+ T cells. Turning to this clone: The target antigen is unknown.

RNA was extracted and reverse transcribed into cDNA as the sequencing template. Here immunoSEQ multiplex PCR was the method, and the copy in TCRdb shows in-frame clones only, minus some. The data show 170,000 or so clones, with about 60% seen just once and around 15% held by the top ten. V and J are TRBV30 and TRBJ1-1; no clear D. The specimen comprised CD4+ T cells sorted from blood, sampled at week 0. The sequence was obtained from a human donor with alopecia areata. CDR3 sequence reads: CAWSVIMNTEAFF. The CDR3 coding sequence is TGTGCCTGGAGTGTTATCATGAACACTGAAGCTTTCTTT.